This T cell receptor beta chain was sequenced during a study of T cell responses to AZD1222 COVID-19 vaccine. Study-wide points: Mapped onto spike, vaccine-associated CD4 TCRs spanned it and were dominant at 160-218 and 743-854. Reports indicate that nearly half of spike-specific TCRs are directed at unmutated variant regions. It should be noted that donors were predominantly white British and more often female, and clonal diversity was possibly underestimated.

Sequencing used immunoSEQ multiplex PCR; TCRdb keeps in-frame clones, though not all of them. The profile shows about 150,000 clones, around 90% of them singletons. Germline V CDR1 and CDR2: MNHEY, SMNVEV (reference sequence). This CDR3 contains 14 residues. V was shortened by 4 bases and J by 11 bases, with 20 bases between the two germline ends. On this clone itself: The antigen is not known.

The chain carries TRBV27 and TRBJ1-1; D uncertain. This specimen was peripheral blood, taken on day 0 of AZD1222 vaccination. The TCR sequence derives from an adult in good health. CDR3 sequence: CASSYLGSGEGAFF. CDR3 DNA sequence: TGTGCCAGCAGTTATTTGGGGAGCGGCGAGGGCGCTTTCTTT.